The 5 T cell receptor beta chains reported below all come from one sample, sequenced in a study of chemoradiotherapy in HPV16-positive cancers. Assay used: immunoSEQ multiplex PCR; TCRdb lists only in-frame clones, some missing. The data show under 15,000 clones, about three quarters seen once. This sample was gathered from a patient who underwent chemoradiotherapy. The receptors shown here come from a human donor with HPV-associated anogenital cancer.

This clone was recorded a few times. Here the CDR3 DNA reads TGTGCCAGCAGCTCAAAAGTGCAGATTATCCCTTCCTACGAGCAGTACTTC. Residues: CASSSKVQIIPSYEQYF. The J gene is TRBJ2-7, the V gene TRBV11-2, with D unresolved. Germline V lookup: CDR1 SGHAT, CDR2 FQNNGV. V was trimmed by 4 bases and J by 1 base, leaving 20 bases between them. This CDR3 comprises 17 residues.

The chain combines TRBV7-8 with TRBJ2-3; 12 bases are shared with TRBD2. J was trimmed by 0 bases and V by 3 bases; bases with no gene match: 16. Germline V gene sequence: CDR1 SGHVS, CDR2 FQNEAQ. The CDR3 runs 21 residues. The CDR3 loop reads CASSLSQIPLAGGPSTDTQYF. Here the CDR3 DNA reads TGTGCCAGCAGCTTGTCACAAATCCCTCTAGCGGGAGGGCCTAGCACAGATACGCAGTATTTT.

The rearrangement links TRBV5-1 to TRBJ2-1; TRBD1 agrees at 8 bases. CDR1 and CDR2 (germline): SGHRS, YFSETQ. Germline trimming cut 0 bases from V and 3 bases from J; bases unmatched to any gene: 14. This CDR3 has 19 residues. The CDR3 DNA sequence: TGCGCCAGCAGCTTGGGGGATCTGGGGACAGGCCAAATCTACAATGAGCAGTTCTTC. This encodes CASSLGDLGTGQIYNEQFF.

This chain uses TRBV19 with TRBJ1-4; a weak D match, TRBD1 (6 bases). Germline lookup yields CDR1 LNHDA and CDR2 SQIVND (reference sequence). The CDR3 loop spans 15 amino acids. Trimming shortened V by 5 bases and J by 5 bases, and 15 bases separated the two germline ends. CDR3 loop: CASSQRQEGNEKLFF. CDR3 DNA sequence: TGTGCCAGTAGTCAAAGACAGGAGGGGAATGAAAAACTGTTTTTT.

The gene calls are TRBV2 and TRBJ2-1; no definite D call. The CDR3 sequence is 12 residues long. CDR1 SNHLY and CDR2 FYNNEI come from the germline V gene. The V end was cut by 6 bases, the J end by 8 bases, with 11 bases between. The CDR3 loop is CASRSDVDEQFF. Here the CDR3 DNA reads TGTGCCAGCAGGTCTGACGTCGATGAGCAGTTCTTC.